The rows below give T cell receptor beta chains drawn from one sample of a study of T cell responses to AZD1222 COVID-19 vaccine. The repertoire was sequenced with immunoSEQ multiplex PCR; TCRdb's copy has only in-frame clones and lacks some. The data hold more than 150,000 clones, with 92% observed a single time. The sample consisted of peripheral blood, taken 28 days after the second AZD1222 dose. These receptor sequences come from an adult who received the AZD1222 COVID-19 vaccine. Each CDR3 is given with its conserved first and last residue. Fields, in order: CDR3 DNA, CDR3 protein, J gene, D gene, clone size, V gene. A D gene is named only where the DNA matches it firmly. Some rows mark clone size as missing; the rest say once, few, many or name a class of expanded clone.

cdr3_nt: TGTGCCTGTTCGGGTTACTCTGGAAACACCATATATTTT
cdr3_aa: CACSGYSGNTIYF
j_call: TRBJ1-3
d_call: NA
clone_size: NA
v_call: TRBV30

cdr3_nt: TGCAGCGTTGAACCTGACAGCTCCTCCGGCTCCTACGAGCAGTACTTC
cdr3_aa: CSVEPDSSSGSYEQYF
j_call: TRBJ2-7
d_call: NA
clone_size: NA
v_call: TRBV29-1

cdr3_nt: TGTGCCAGTAGTATAGTCCAGGGTCGTGGCTACACCTTC
cdr3_aa: CASSIVQGRGYTF
j_call: TRBJ1-2
d_call: NA
clone_size: NA
v_call: TRBV19

cdr3_nt: TGTGCCATCAGTGAGTCGGGGGAGCAGTACTTC
cdr3_aa: CAISESGEQYF
j_call: TRBJ2-7
d_call: NA
clone_size: NA
v_call: TRBV10-3

cdr3_nt: TGTGCCAGCAGTGAAGGGCAGTACTATGGCTACACCTTC
cdr3_aa: CASSEGQYYGYTF
j_call: TRBJ1-2
d_call: NA
clone_size: NA
v_call: TRBV6-1

cdr3_nt: TGTGCCAGCAGCTTAGCGGATCCCGAGGGCGAGCAGTACTTC
cdr3_aa: CASSLADPEGEQYF
j_call: TRBJ2-7
d_call: NA
clone_size: NA
v_call: TRBV7-8

cdr3_nt: TGTGCCAGCAGCCCGAGTGGGTTTGCCGGGGAGCTGTTTTTT
cdr3_aa: CASSPSGFAGELFF
j_call: TRBJ2-2
d_call: NA
clone_size: NA
v_call: TRBV7-9

cdr3_nt: TGTGCCAGCAGCTTACATGGGACTAGCGGGGGGAATGAGCAGTTCTTC
cdr3_aa: CASSLHGTSGGNEQFF
j_call: TRBJ2-1
d_call: TRBD2
clone_size: NA
v_call: TRBV7-9

cdr3_nt: TGTGCCAGCAGTTACTGGGGCGGGAGGGATAACAATGAGCAGTTCTTC
cdr3_aa: CASSYWGGRDNNEQFF
j_call: TRBJ2-1
d_call: TRBD2
clone_size: NA
v_call: TRBV6-5

cdr3_nt: TGTGCCACCCCCTACACCCGAGGGACCGAGCAGTACTTC
cdr3_aa: CATPYTRGTEQYF
j_call: TRBJ2-7
d_call: NA
clone_size: NA
v_call: TRBV5-6

cdr3_nt: TGTGCCAGCAGTTTGGGACTAGCGGGGACAGATACGCAGTATTTT
cdr3_aa: CASSLGLAGTDTQYF
j_call: TRBJ2-3
d_call: TRBD2
clone_size: NA
v_call: TRBV2

cdr3_nt: TGTGCCAGCAGCCACTGGACTAGTTTCTCCTACAATGAGCAGTTCTTC
cdr3_aa: CASSHWTSFSYNEQFF
j_call: TRBJ2-1
d_call: TRBD2
clone_size: NA
v_call: TRBV7-8

cdr3_nt: TGTGCCAGCTCCCCGGGACCCCAGGCGAGGAATCAGCCCCAGCATTTT
cdr3_aa: CASSPGPQARNQPQHF
j_call: TRBJ1-5
d_call: NA
clone_size: NA
v_call: TRBV18

cdr3_nt: TGTGCCAGCAGCTTGGCGCTCCAGGGGGCCCAAGAGACCCAGTACTTC
cdr3_aa: CASSLALQGAQETQYF
j_call: TRBJ2-5
d_call: TRBD1
clone_size: once
v_call: TRBV5-5

cdr3_nt: TGTGCCAGCAGGTCCCACGACAGGGGTCCAGATACGCAGTATTTT
cdr3_aa: CASRSHDRGPDTQYF
j_call: TRBJ2-3
d_call: TRBD1
clone_size: NA
v_call: TRBV6-5

cdr3_nt: TGTGCCAGCAGCCGACCGCTACGGGAGACCCAGTACTTC
cdr3_aa: CASSRPLRETQYF
j_call: TRBJ2-5
d_call: NA
clone_size: NA
v_call: TRBV5-6

cdr3_nt: TGTGCCAGCAGCCAAGGGAAGGGGTCTAGCGGGCGCTACGAGCAGTACTTC
cdr3_aa: CASSQGKGSSGRYEQYF
j_call: TRBJ2-7
d_call: TRBD2
clone_size: NA
v_call: TRBV3-1/TRBV3-2

cdr3_nt: TGTGCCAGTAGTGGCGCGTCAGGGGCTGCAGATACGCAGTATTTT
cdr3_aa: CASSGASGAADTQYF
j_call: TRBJ2-3
d_call: NA
clone_size: NA
v_call: TRBV19

cdr3_nt: TGTGCCAGCTCAATGGCAGGATCAACTAATGAAAAACTGTTTTTT
cdr3_aa: CASSMAGSTNEKLFF
j_call: TRBJ1-4
d_call: NA
clone_size: NA
v_call: TRBV18

cdr3_nt: TGTGCCAGCAGTCGAGGGGAGGAGTACTACAATGAGCAGTTCTTC
cdr3_aa: CASSRGEEYYNEQFF
j_call: TRBJ2-1
d_call: NA
clone_size: once
v_call: TRBV28

cdr3_nt: TGTGCCAGTAGTATAGACCCGACGGGGACTGAAGCTTTCTTT
cdr3_aa: CASSIDPTGTEAFF
j_call: TRBJ1-1
d_call: NA
clone_size: NA
v_call: TRBV19

cdr3_nt: TGTGCCAGTGGGGTCAGCGGGCCGGGCGATGAGCAGTTCTTC
cdr3_aa: CASGVSGPGDEQFF
j_call: TRBJ2-1
d_call: NA
clone_size: once
v_call: TRBV19

cdr3_nt: TGTGCCATCAGTGATGAACTAGGGTTGCTCACTGAAGCTTTCTTT
cdr3_aa: CAISDELGLLTEAFF
j_call: TRBJ1-1
d_call: NA
clone_size: NA
v_call: TRBV10-3

cdr3_nt: TGTGCCAGCAGTTTATATAATCAGCCCCAGCATTTT
cdr3_aa: CASSLYNQPQHF
j_call: TRBJ1-5
d_call: NA
clone_size: NA
v_call: TRBV28

cdr3_nt: TGTGCCAGCAGCTTAACTAGGTTGAACACTGAAGCTTTCTTT
cdr3_aa: CASSLTRLNTEAFF
j_call: TRBJ1-1
d_call: NA
clone_size: NA
v_call: TRBV11-2

cdr3_nt: TGTGCCAGTAGTAGGGGACAGAATAATGAAAAACTGTTTTTT
cdr3_aa: CASSRGQNNEKLFF
j_call: TRBJ1-4
d_call: TRBD1
clone_size: NA
v_call: TRBV19